The 29 T cell receptor beta chains below all came from one sample that was sequenced in a study of early T cells in non-severe SARS-CoV-2 infection. TCRdb re-derived calls from the 5' RACE reads in MiXCR, one entry per CDR3 protein. The profile shows 65,000 to 80,000 distinct CDR3 sequences, roughly an eighth of them singletons. Specimen: whole blood. The receptor source for this set is an adult who was a healthcare worker with PCR-confirmed SARS-CoV-2 infection or an uninfected control (not recorded which).

This clonotype was counted only a few times. The rearrangement uses TRBV27 and TRBJ1-3; D uncertain. V lost 4 bases, J lost 4 bases, and 14 bases lay in between. Germline loops: CDR1 MNHEY, CDR2 SMNVEV (reference sequence). The CDR3 sequence is 15 residues long. The CDR3 DNA is TGTGCCAGCAGTTCCCCGAGCTCGGGGGGAAACACCATATATTTT. Translated, it gives CASSSPSSGGNTIYF.

This clonotype was counted ten times or more. The V gene is TRBV4-1, the J gene TRBJ1-1, with 9 bases identical to TRBD1. The germline CDR1 and CDR2 sequences are MGHRA and YSYEKL. This CDR3 is built from 15 residues. Trimming at V came to 1 base and at J to 6 bases, leaving 6 bases not matched to a gene. CDR3 coding DNA: TGCGCCAGCAGCCAAGTACAGGGGGCGATATCTGAAGCTTTCTTT. It yields the protein CASSQVQGAISEAFF.

The chain employs TRBV20-1 and TRBJ1-2, with a weak D call TRBD1 (6 bases). Trimming shortened V by 5 bases and J by 8 bases, and 18 bases separated the two germline ends. This CDR3 is built from 13 residues. The V gene's germline CDR1 is DFQATT and CDR2 SNEGSKA (reference sequence). In nucleotides, the CDR3 is TGCAGTGCTTTCTACAGGGCCCTGAACGGCTACACCTTC. This translates into CSAFYRALNGYTF.

The gene calls are TRBV2 and TRBJ1-1, with D tentatively TRBD1 (5 bases). CDR1 and CDR2 from the germline V gene are SNHLY and FYNNEI. This CDR3 contains 19 residues. The ends were cut back, 6 bases at V and 0 bases at J, with 26 bases in the middle. The CDR3: CASSVKTGPRRGMNTEAFF. CDR3 nucleotides: TGTGCCAGCAGCGTGAAGACCGGGCCACGAAGGGGAATGAACACTGAAGCTTTCTTT.

This clonotype showed up just a few times. The V call is TRBV3-1, the J call TRBJ2-7; D gene unclear. Trimming removed 1 base at V and 4 bases at J, with 8 bases between. The CDR3 has 13 amino acids. CDR1 and CDR2 (germline): LGHDT, YNNKEL (reference sequence). CDR3 in amino acids: CASSQGVGYEQYF. In DNA form, the CDR3 reads TGTGCCAGCAGCCAAGGGGTCGGGTACGAGCAGTACTTC.

This clonotype was recorded at least ten times. The V and J genes are TRBV2 and TRBJ2-1; the match to TRBD1 covers 9 bases. Germline assignment: CDR1 SNHLY and CDR2 FYNNEI. V was clipped by 2 bases and J by 4 bases; unmatched bases: 3. The CDR3 has 15 amino acids. CDR3 region: CASSERGQGYNEQFF. Here the CDR3 DNA reads TGTGCCAGCAGTGAACGAGGACAGGGGTACAATGAGCAGTTCTTC.

This clonotype was observed at least ten times. The chain is built from TRBV7-9 and TRBJ2-1, with 14 bases identical to TRBD2. With 6 bases clipped from V and 7 bases from J, the junction kept 14 bases outside the gene matches. CDR3 size: 18 residues. Germline values: CDR1 SEHNR, CDR2 FQNEAQ (reference sequence). The CDR3 DNA sequence: TGTGCCAGCAGTCCGACTAGCGGGGGGGACGTTACAATGAATGAGCAGTTCTTC. It yields the protein CASSPTSGGDVTMNEQFF.

This clonotype was seen more than once but under ten times. The CDR3 loop reads CATTPGQGYGYTF. The CDR3 DNA is TGTGCCACCACACCGGGACAGGGGTATGGCTACACCTTC. The chain uses TRBV28 and TRBJ1-2, with 10 bases fitting TRBD1. The CDR3 totals 13 residues. Germline CDR1 MDHEN, CDR2 SYDVKM. V gave up 10 bases and J gave up 5 bases; unmatched junction bases: 7.

V gene TRBV27 combines with J gene TRBJ2-3; 8 bases map to TRBD1. There are 15 residues in the CDR3. The junction had 8 bases not matched to a gene; V was cut back by 5 bases and J by 4 bases. In germline, CDR1 is MNHEY, CDR2 SMNVEV (reference sequence). Here the CDR3 DNA reads TGTGCCAGCAGTACCCGGACAGGGTTGGCAGATACGCAGTATTTT. It codes for CASSTRTGLADTQYF.

This clonotype was seen repeatedly, ten times or more. The chain employs TRBV7-9 and TRBJ2-3; 13 bases line up with TRBD2. Germline assignment: CDR1 SEHNR and CDR2 FQNEAQ (reference sequence). Losses at the gene ends were 4 bases for V and 2 bases for J; bases not matched to a gene: 3. The CDR3 is made up of 16 amino acids. This CDR3 reads CASSSGTSGATDTQYF. The CDR3 region has the DNA TGTGCCAGCAGCTCAGGGACTAGCGGGGCCACAGATACGCAGTATTTT.

Of note for this clonotype: One base away lies a much larger clone, so this may be a sequencing read error. The chain employs TRBV4-1 and TRBJ1-1, with no clear D. CDR1 and CDR2 (germline): MGHRA, YSYEKL. There are 13 residues in the CDR3. The CDR3 reads CASNQDVRRKAFF. CDR3 nucleotide sequence: TGCGCCAGCAACCAAGATGTGAGGAGAAAAGCTTTCTTT.

This clonotype was seen only a few times. J is TRBJ2-3 and V is TRBV5-1; the match to TRBD1 covers 7 bases. Trimming at V came to 5 bases and at J to 6 bases, leaving 9 bases not matched to a gene. Germline CDR1 reads SGHRS; CDR2 reads YFSETQ. This CDR3 comprises 14 residues. CDR3 loop: CASSGQAPGDTQYF. Here the CDR3 DNA reads TGCGCCAGCAGTGGACAGGCCCCTGGGGATACGCAGTATTTT.

A few counts support this clonotype. The rearrangement joins TRBV3-1 to TRBJ1-6, with D hard to call. Germline V gives CDR1 LGHDT, CDR2 YNNKEL (reference sequence). CDR3 length: 14 amino acids. V was pared by 8 bases and J by 7 bases, with 15 bases between. This chain's CDR3 is CASRWRVGNSPLHF. CDR3 coding DNA: TGTGCCAGCCGCTGGAGGGTTGGCAATTCACCCCTCCACTTT.

V gene TRBV12-5 combines with J gene TRBJ2-3; TRBD1 matches at 8 bases. This CDR3 is built from 19 residues. The germline gives CDR1 LGHNT, CDR2 FRNRAP. The V gene end was trimmed by 2 bases and the J gene end by 0 bases; junction bases not matched to a gene: 13. CDR3 nucleotide sequence: TGTGCTAGTGGTTTGATATTGACAGGGGATGAGTCAAGCACAGATACGCAGTATTTT. It yields the protein CASGLILTGDESSTDTQYF.

In this sample, this clonotype turned up a few times. V gene TRBV11-2 combines with J gene TRBJ2-3, with D possibly TRBD1 on 5 matching bases. Germline CDR1 is SGHAT and CDR2 is FQNNGV. V gave up 6 bases and J gave up 2 bases, with 18 bases separating them. The CDR3 contains 16 residues. The CDR3 bases are TGTGCCAGCAGGGCCAAGGGGCGATCGTCCACAGATACGCAGTATTTT. Protein sequence: CASRAKGRSSTDTQYF.

This clonotype turned up a few times. The chain joins TRBV14 to TRBJ2-2, with D perhaps TRBD1 (5 bases). Trimming stripped 0 bases from V and 4 bases from J, with 12 bases between. Germline lookup yields CDR1 SGHDN and CDR2 FVKESK. The CDR3 is 16 residues long. CDR3 sequence reads: CASSQESQGGTGELFF. The CDR3 nucleotides read TGTGCCAGCAGCCAAGAATCCCAGGGTGGCACCGGGGAGCTGTTTTTT.

This clonotype was recorded a few times. A junction boundary mismatches the germline segment, possibly from a read error. The chain uses TRBV18 and TRBJ1-2, with 8 positions matching TRBD1. The CDR3 covers 13 residues. Germline assignment: CDR1 KGHSH and CDR2 LQKENI. The CDR3 DNA reads TGTGCCAGCTCCCCCGACAGGGGCCCGTTCGGGGCCTTC. Translation gives CASSPDRGPFGAF.

This rearrangement joins TRBV20-1 to TRBJ2-1, with a weak D call TRBD2 (6 bases). Germline CDR1 and CDR2: DFQATT and SNEGSKA (reference sequence). The CDR3 contains 17 residues. The germline V and J ends were trimmed by 0 bases and 8 bases, with 23 bases remaining between them. CDR3 region: CSARDDGGLGDWDEQFF. CDR3 nucleotide sequence: TGCAGTGCTAGAGATGATGGGGGACTGGGTGATTGGGATGAGCAGTTCTTC.

The chain uses TRBV29-1 and TRBJ2-7, with D possibly TRBD1 on 5 matching bases. The CDR3 consists of 13 residues. V was shortened by 3 bases and J by 0 bases, with 9 bases between the two germline ends. Germline V gene lookup returns CDR1 SQVTM and CDR2 ANQGSEA. CDR3 sequence: CSVEGHYSYEQYF. DNA for the CDR3: TGCAGCGTTGAGGGGCATTACTCCTACGAGCAGTACTTC.

This clonotype has only a few counts. The CDR3 bases are TGCAGTGCTAGACGACTAGCGGGGTCCGGAGAGACCCAGTACTTC. It encodes CSARRLAGSGETQYF. V and J are TRBV20-1 and TRBJ2-5; 11 positions match TRBD2. The length of the CDR3 is 15 residues. V shed 2 bases, J shed 4 bases, and the junction held 6 bases outside the gene matches. Germline values: CDR1 DFQATT, CDR2 SNEGSKA (reference sequence).

This clonotype showed up just once. The gene calls are TRBV12-3 or TRBV12-4 and TRBJ2-5; D possibly matches TRBD1 or TRBD2 (5 bases each). This CDR3 is built from 13 residues. Trimming took 6 bases from V and 0 from J, leaving 8 bases between them. CDR3 nucleotide sequence: TGTGCCAGCAGCAGGGAGCACCAAGAGACCCAGTACTTC. It is translated as CASSREHQETQYF.

V usage is TRBV29-1 and J usage is TRBJ2-3; a weak D match, TRBD2 (6 bases). CDR1 SQVTM and CDR2 ANQGSEA come from the germline V gene. CDR3 length equals 11 residues. V was clipped by 8 bases and J by 6 bases, with 12 bases between them. The CDR3 here is CSPGSPDTQYF. The CDR3 region has the DNA TGCAGCCCCGGGAGCCCCGATACGCAGTATTTT.

This clonotype has just a few counts. The V and J genes are TRBV5-5 and TRBJ2-3; D uncertain. V dropped 2 bases and J dropped 2 bases, with 12 bases sitting between them. Germline V gene data show CDR1 as SGHKS and CDR2 as YYEKEE (reference sequence). The CDR3 is made up of 15 amino acids. CDR3 sequence: CASSLGDTHTDTQYF. The CDR3 region has the DNA TGTGCCAGCAGCTTAGGCGACACACACACAGATACGCAGTATTTT.

This clonotype was seen at least ten times. V and J are TRBV5-4 and TRBJ2-2, with 9 bases matching TRBD1. Germline-derived CDR1 and CDR2 are SGHNT and YYREEE (reference sequence). J gave up 7 bases and V 5 bases, and 12 bases lay outside the gene matches. This CDR3 has 16 residues. The CDR3 DNA sequence: TGTGCCAGCAGTTCACCGCCGGGACAGGGCGTCGGGGAGCTGTTTTTT. Translation gives CASSSPPGQGVGELFF.

Only a few counts were recorded for this clonotype. The chain employs TRBV18 and TRBJ2-3, with D possibly being TRBD2 (6 bases). V lost 0 bases, J lost 0 bases, and 7 bases lay in between. Germline-derived CDR1 and CDR2 are KGHSH and LQKENI. CDR3 length: 15 amino acids. CDR3 amino acids: CASSPPAGSTDTQYF. DNA of the CDR3: TGTGCCAGCTCACCACCTGCGGGGAGCACAGATACGCAGTATTTT.

This clonotype was seen ten or more times. The chain couples TRBV6-2 or TRBV6-3 to TRBJ1-2; 9 bases agree with TRBD1. The V segment lost 2 bases and the J segment 5 bases; nucleotides outside the gene matches: 6. The germline gives CDR1 MNHEY, CDR2 SVGEGT. The length of the CDR3 is 15 residues. The CDR3 loop is CASSYAGQGRYGYTF. The CDR3 bases are TGTGCCAGCAGTTACGCAGGACAGGGGAGGTATGGCTACACCTTC.

This clonotype was found many times. This chain uses TRBV9 with TRBJ2-2; D ambiguous. The germline gives CDR1 SGDLS, CDR2 YYNGEE. Trimming took 2 bases from V and 1 from J, leaving 6 bases between them. This CDR3 has 14 amino acids. CDR3 loop: CASSVTLNTGELFF. CDR3 in DNA: TGTGCCAGCAGCGTGACACTGAACACCGGGGAGCTGTTTTTT.

This clonotype was counted ten times or more. V and J are TRBV25-1 and TRBJ2-7; D unclear. Deletions cut 1 base from V and 0 bases from J, with 10 bases between. Germline-derived CDR1 and CDR2 are MGHDK and SYGVNS. The CDR3 runs 15 residues. Written as DNA, the CDR3 is TGTGCCAGCAGTGAATCGGACCGTAGCTCCTACGAGCAGTACTTC. It is translated as CASSESDRSSYEQYF.

In this sample, this clonotype turned up a few times. The chain joins TRBV20-1 to TRBJ1-2, with TRBD1 as a possible D gene (6 bases). CDR1 DFQATT and CDR2 SNEGSKA come from the germline V gene (reference sequence). The CDR3 is 14 residues long. Deletions cut 4 bases from V and 0 bases from J, with 12 bases between. The CDR3: CSAIGQTSNYGYTF. Written as DNA, the CDR3 is TGCAGTGCTATCGGACAGACCTCTAACTATGGCTACACCTTC.